The 22 T cell receptor beta chains given below trace back to one sample, sequenced in a study of cytomegalovirus exposure and HLA in healthy donors. Amplification used 60 Vbeta primers and 13 Jbeta primers. The repertoire was sequenced with immunoSEQ multiplex PCR; TCRdb's copy has only in-frame clones and lacks some. Of under 200,000 clones in the sample, approximately 84% were seen once. Sequencing used PBMCs. The source of these receptors is a boy younger than 10 in good health and CMV-seronegative.

This clone was seen more than once but under ten times. The gene calls are TRBV10-3 and TRBJ1-3, with D hard to call. The germline V and J ends were trimmed by 0 bases and 0 bases, with 3 bases remaining between them. The germline gives CDR1 ENHRY, CDR2 SYGVKD. The CDR3 spans 14 residues. The CDR3 nucleotides read TGTGCCATCAGTGAGTCGGCCTCTGGAAACACCATATATTTT. It translates to CAISESASGNTIYF.

V usage is TRBV25-1 and J usage is TRBJ2-1; TRBD2 aligns across 11 bases. CDR1 and CDR2 (germline): MGHDK, SYGVNS. The CDR3 loop spans 17 amino acids. Trimming took 3 bases from V and 8 from J; bases not matched to a gene: 12. The CDR3: CASSDHRPGLAAYEQFF. The CDR3 DNA is TGTGCCAGCAGTGATCACAGACCGGGACTAGCGGCGTATGAGCAGTTCTTC.

The rearrangement uses TRBV7-2 and TRBJ2-7, with TRBD1 identical over 9 bases. With 7 bases clipped from V and 4 bases from J, the junction kept 8 bases outside the gene matches. The germline CDR1 and CDR2 sequences are SGHTA and FQGNSA. CDR3 size: 14 residues. CDR3 coding DNA: TGTGCCAGCAAATTAACCGGGACAGGGTACGAGCAGTACTTC. Residues: CASKLTGTGYEQYF.

The V and J genes are TRBV7-3 and TRBJ2-3; 7 bases map to TRBD1. J gave up 0 bases and V 5 bases, and 5 bases lay outside the gene matches. The CDR3 is 15 amino acids. The germline CDR1 and CDR2 sequences are SGHTA and FQGTGA. The CDR3 coding sequence is TGTGCCAGCAGCCGACAGGGAACTAGCACAGATACGCAGTATTTT. Its translation is CASSRQGTSTDTQYF.

This clone has a handful of counts. The genes are TRBV6-5 and TRBJ2-3; 7 bases are a match to TRBD2. V shed 4 bases and J 4 bases; nucleotides not matched to a gene: 8. CDR1 is MNHEY and CDR2 is SVGAGI in the germline V gene. This CDR3 contains 15 residues. As DNA, the CDR3 is TGTGCCAGCAGTTCAGGACTAGTTTTCGCAGATACGCAGTATTTT. As protein: CASSSGLVFADTQYF.

This clone has just a few counts. V is TRBV19 and J is TRBJ1-1, with a tentative D call TRBD1 (5 bases). Trimming took 5 bases from V and 3 from J, leaving 22 bases between them. This CDR3 has 17 residues. Germline V lookup: CDR1 LNHDA, CDR2 SQIVND (reference sequence). CDR3 in DNA: TGTGCCAGTAGTTCCTACCGTGATATGGGGCCTGACACTGAAGCTTTCTTT. It is translated as CASSSYRDMGPDTEAFF.

The chain has TRBV7-3 and TRBJ1-2, with D perhaps TRBD1 (5 bases). The CDR3 is 14 amino acids. In germline, CDR1 is SGHTA, CDR2 FQGTGA. V was pared by 5 bases and J by 4 bases, with 14 bases between. CDR3 loop: CASSPGGAGYGYTF. The CDR3 bases are TGTGCCAGCAGCCCCGGAGGGGCAGGCTATGGCTACACCTTC.

The rearrangement joins TRBV2 to TRBJ2-7, with 11 bases matching TRBD2. The CDR3 is made up of 14 amino acids. J gave up 3 bases and V 7 bases, and 5 bases lay outside the gene matches. The germline CDR1 and CDR2 sequences are SNHLY and FYNNEI. The CDR3 spells CASTTSGILYEQYF. CDR3 DNA sequence: TGTGCCAGCACGACTAGCGGGATACTCTACGAGCAGTACTTC.

J is TRBJ2-1 and V is TRBV19; no clear D gene. The CDR3 is 13 residues long. Trimming removed 7 bases at V and 3 bases at J, with 10 bases between. Germline V gene sequence: CDR1 LNHDA, CDR2 SQIVND (reference sequence). The CDR3 nucleotides read TGTGCCAGTACAGATGTAAACTACAATGAGCAGTTCTTC. Amino acid sequence: CASTDVNYNEQFF.

CDR3 sequence reads: CSAPTTDGYTF. CDR3 DNA: TGCAGTGCTCCTACTACCGATGGCTACACCTTC. The V gene is TRBV20-1, the J gene TRBJ1-2; the D is unclear. From germline, CDR1 is DFQATT and CDR2 SNEGSKA (reference sequence). The CDR3 is made up of 11 amino acids. V dropped 5 bases and J dropped 6 bases, with 10 bases sitting between them.

CDR3 DNA sequence: TGTGCCAGCAGCCTGGACGGCCTAGTAAGAGGCTACACCTTC. Residues: CASSLDGLVRGYTF. The chain links TRBV5-6 to TRBJ1-2; D gene ambiguous. Germline-derived CDR1 and CDR2 are SGHDT and YYEEEE. The V end was cut by 4 bases, the J end by 8 bases, with 18 bases between. This CDR3 has 14 residues.

This clone was counted a single time. V gene TRBV12-2 combines with J gene TRBJ2-3; TRBD2, the table's D call, lacks a check against the DNA. TRBV12-2 is tagged as a pseudogene. CDR3 length equals 14 residues. This chain's CDR3 is CASRPGTIPDTQYF. CDR3 DNA: TGTGCAAGTCGCCCCGGGACTATTCCAGATACGCAGTATTTT.

This chain connects TRBV6-1 to TRBJ1-2, with D possibly being TRBD1 (6 bases). This CDR3 spans 13 amino acids. Germline-derived CDR1 and CDR2 are MNHNS and SASEGT. As DNA, the CDR3 is TGTGTCGCATCTGAGGGGGTTTTTTTAGGCTACACCTTC. Translated: CVASEGVFLGYTF.

This CDR3 reads CASSQGGGLRVYEQYF. The CDR3 region has the DNA TGTGCCAGCAGCCAAGGGGGGGGCCTCAGAGTCTACGAGCAGTACTTC. The chain carries TRBV14 and TRBJ2-7, with D maybe TRBD2 (7 bases). V gave up 1 base and J gave up 3 bases, with 16 bases separating them. The V gene's germline CDR1 is SGHDN and CDR2 FVKESK. The CDR3 runs 16 residues.

The chain joins TRBV30 to TRBJ2-3, with TRBD2 matching 12 bases. V lost 0 bases and J lost 4; bases outside the gene matches: 5. This CDR3 region has 16 residues. The V gene's germline CDR1 is GTSNPN and CDR2 SVGIG (reference sequence). This CDR3 is CAWSVQLAGGADTQYF. The CDR3 coding sequence is TGTGCCTGGAGTGTTCAACTAGCGGGAGGCGCAGATACGCAGTATTTT.

CDR3: CASSFGGDSYEQYF. CDR3 nucleotides: TGCGCCAGCAGCTTCGGGGGGGACTCCTACGAGCAGTACTTC. The chain recombines TRBV5-1 with TRBJ2-7; TRBD2 aligns across 8 bases. The germline V gene has CDR1 SGHRS and CDR2 YFSETQ. The CDR3 consists of 14 residues. Trimming took 2 bases from V and 0 from J; bases not matched to a gene: 1.

The chain combines TRBV5-4 with TRBJ2-1; 7 bases line up with TRBD2. Germline V gene lookup returns CDR1 SGHNT and CDR2 YYREEE (reference sequence). With V trimmed by 6 bases and J by 7 bases, 13 bases remained unmatched. The CDR3 contains 15 residues. The CDR3 loop reads CASIRWTSGENEQFF. The CDR3 nucleotides read TGTGCCAGCATCCGGTGGACTAGTGGCGAAAATGAGCAGTTCTTC.

V is TRBV18 and J is TRBJ1-5; a weak D match, TRBD1 (6 bases). The CDR3 totals 15 residues. CDR1 is KGHSH, CDR2 LQKENI, per germline. The V gene lost 3 bases and the J gene lost 2 bases, with 11 bases spanning the gap. The CDR3 coding sequence is TGTGCCAGCTCACCTCAGGGGCAGGGCAATCAGCCCCAGCATTTT. Translation: CASSPQGQGNQPQHF. Filled out from reference TRBV18 and TRBJ1-5, the complete variable domain reads NAGVMQNPRHLVRRRGQEARLRCSPMKGHSHVYWYRQLPEEGLKFMVYLQKENIIDESGMPKERFSAEFPKEGPSILRIQQVVRGDSAAYFCASSPQGQGNQPQHFGDGTRLSIL.

In this sample, this clone turned up once. The chain carries TRBV27 and TRBJ2-1; TRBD2 aligns across 9 bases. After removal of 5 bases from V and 3 bases from J, the junction contained 11 bases not matched to a gene. The CDR3 contains 17 residues. Germline V lookup: CDR1 MNHEY, CDR2 SMNVEV (reference sequence). The CDR3 bases are TGTGCCAGCAGTCCTTCGCCCAGGACTAGCGACTACAATGAGCAGTTCTTC. This encodes CASSPSPRTSDYNEQFF.

This clone was seen more than once but under ten times. The gene calls are TRBV4-1 and TRBJ1-4; 7 bases map to TRBD1. V lost 4 bases to trimming and J lost 2 bases; unmatched junction nucleotides: 1. CDR1 and CDR2 from the germline V gene are MGHRA and YSYEKL. The CDR3 is 14 residues long. The CDR3 region has the DNA TGCGCCAGCAGCCGGACAGGTACTAATGAAAAACTGTTTTTT. This sequence encodes CASSRTGTNEKLFF.

This chain uses TRBV4-2 with TRBJ2-5; the match to TRBD2 covers 14 bases. The J call is doubtful: the DNA matches TRBJ2-7 better. CDR3 length equals 18 residues. Looked up from germline, CDR1 is LGHNA and CDR2 is YNFKEQ. CDR3: CASSQDRPWTSGRNEQYF. The CDR3 DNA follows: TGTGCCAGCAGCCAAGACCGGCCCTGGACTAGCGGGAGGAACGAGCAGTACTTC.

This rearrangement joins TRBV4-1 to TRBJ2-1; D unresolved. Germline CDR1 is MGHRA and CDR2 is YSYEKL. The V end lost 1 base, the J end lost 7 bases, and 11 bases lay between the germline ends. This CDR3 has 14 amino acids. Here the CDR3 reads CASSQGSGLNEQFF. Here the CDR3 DNA reads TGCGCCAGCAGCCAAGGTTCCGGTCTGAATGAGCAGTTCTTC.